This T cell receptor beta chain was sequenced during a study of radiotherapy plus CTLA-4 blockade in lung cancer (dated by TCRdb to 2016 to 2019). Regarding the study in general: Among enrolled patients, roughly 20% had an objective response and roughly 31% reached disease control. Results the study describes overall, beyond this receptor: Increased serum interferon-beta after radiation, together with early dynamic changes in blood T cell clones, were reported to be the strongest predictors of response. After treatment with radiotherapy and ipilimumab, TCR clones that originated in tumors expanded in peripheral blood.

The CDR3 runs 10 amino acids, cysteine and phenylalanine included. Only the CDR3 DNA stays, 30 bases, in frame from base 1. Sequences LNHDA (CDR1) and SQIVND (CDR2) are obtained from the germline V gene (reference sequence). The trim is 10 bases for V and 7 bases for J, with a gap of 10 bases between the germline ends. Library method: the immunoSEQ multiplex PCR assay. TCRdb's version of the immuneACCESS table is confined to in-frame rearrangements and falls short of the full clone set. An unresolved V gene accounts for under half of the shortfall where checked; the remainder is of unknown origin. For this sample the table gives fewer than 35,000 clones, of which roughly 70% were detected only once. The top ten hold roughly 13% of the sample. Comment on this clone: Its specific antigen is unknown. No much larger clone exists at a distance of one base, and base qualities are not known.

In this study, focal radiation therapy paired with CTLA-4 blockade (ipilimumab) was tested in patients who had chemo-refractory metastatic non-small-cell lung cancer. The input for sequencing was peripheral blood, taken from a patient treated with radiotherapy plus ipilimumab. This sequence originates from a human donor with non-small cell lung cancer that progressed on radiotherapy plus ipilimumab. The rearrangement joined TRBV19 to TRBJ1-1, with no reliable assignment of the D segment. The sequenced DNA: TGTGCCACAGGAGGAGGTGAAGCTTTCTTT. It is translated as CATGGGEAFF.